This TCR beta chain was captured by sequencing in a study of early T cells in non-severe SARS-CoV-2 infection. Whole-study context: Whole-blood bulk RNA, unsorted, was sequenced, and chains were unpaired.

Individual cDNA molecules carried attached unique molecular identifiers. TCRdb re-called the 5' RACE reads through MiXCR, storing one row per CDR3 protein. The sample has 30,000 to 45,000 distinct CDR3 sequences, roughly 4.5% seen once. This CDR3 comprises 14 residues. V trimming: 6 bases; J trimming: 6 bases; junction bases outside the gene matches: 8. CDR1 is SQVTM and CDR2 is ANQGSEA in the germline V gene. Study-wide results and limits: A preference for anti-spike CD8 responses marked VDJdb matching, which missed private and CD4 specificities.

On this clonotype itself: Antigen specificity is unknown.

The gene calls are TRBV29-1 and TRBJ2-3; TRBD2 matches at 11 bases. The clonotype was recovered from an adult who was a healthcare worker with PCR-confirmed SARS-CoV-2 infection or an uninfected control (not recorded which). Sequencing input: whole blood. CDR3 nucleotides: TGCAGCGTCATAGCGGGAGGGCCAGGGGATACGCAGTATTTT. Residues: CSVIAGGPGDTQYF.